The clone carrying this T cell receptor beta chain appeared once. The data belong to a study of blood T cell repertoires in COVID-19. On the study more broadly: Acute and convalescent COVID-19 samples came from the United States, Italy and Spain. PBMCs, B-cell-depleted T cells, or T cells provided the cDNA or gDNA that made up the material.

Germline values: CDR1 KGHSH, CDR2 LQKENI. Trimming shortened V by 4 bases and J by 5 bases, and 11 bases separated the two germline ends. This CDR3 contains 13 residues. Source study methods: Cell counts per sample came from amplifying reference gene primers. TCRdb's copy holds only in-frame clones and misses some; the assay was immunoSEQ multiplex PCR. Clone size and the V and J calls come from that table; the DNA yielded D and trimming. The sample yields about 330,000 clones, 88% seen once. Sequenced: peripheral blood. This rearrangement joins TRBV18 to TRBJ1-1; D perhaps matches TRBD1 (6 bases). The receptor comes from a woman aged 45-60 years with active or convalescent COVID-19. The CDR3 sequence is CASSQGGRTEAFF. The DNA for the CDR3 is TGTGCCAGCTCACAAGGGGGAAGAACTGAAGCTTTCTTT. Based on the CDR3 plus reference TRBV18 and TRBJ1-1, the full variable domain is NAGVMQNPRHLVRRRGQEARLRCSPMKGHSHVYWYRQLPEEGLKFMVYLQKENIIDESGMPKERFSAEFPKEGPSILRIQQVVRGDSAAYFCASSQGGRTEAFFGQGTRLTVV.